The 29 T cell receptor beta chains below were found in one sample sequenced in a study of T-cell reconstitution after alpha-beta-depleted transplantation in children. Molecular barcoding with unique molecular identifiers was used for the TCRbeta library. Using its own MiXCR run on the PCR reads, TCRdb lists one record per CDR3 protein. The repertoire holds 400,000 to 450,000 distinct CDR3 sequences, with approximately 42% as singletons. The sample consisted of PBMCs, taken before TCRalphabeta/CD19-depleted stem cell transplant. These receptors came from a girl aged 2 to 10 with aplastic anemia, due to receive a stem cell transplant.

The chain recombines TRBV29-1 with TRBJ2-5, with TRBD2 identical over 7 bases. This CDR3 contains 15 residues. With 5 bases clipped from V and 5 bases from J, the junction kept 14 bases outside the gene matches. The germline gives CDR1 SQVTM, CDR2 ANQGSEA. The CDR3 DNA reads TGCAGCGTTCTTAAGACCGGGACTATTACGGAGACCCAGTACTTC. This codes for CSVLKTGTITETQYF. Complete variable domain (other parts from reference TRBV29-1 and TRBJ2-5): SAVISQKPSRDICQRGTSLTIQCQVDSQVTMMFWYRQQPGQSLTLIATANQGSEATYESGFVIDKFPISRPNLTFSTLTVSNMSPEDSSIYLCSVLKTGTITETQYFGPGTRLLVL.

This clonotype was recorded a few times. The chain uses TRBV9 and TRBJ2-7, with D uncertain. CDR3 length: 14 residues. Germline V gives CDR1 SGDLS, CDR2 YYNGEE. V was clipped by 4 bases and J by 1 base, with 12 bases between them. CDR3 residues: CASSPRQWSYEQYF. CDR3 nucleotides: TGTGCCAGCAGCCCCCGGCAGTGGTCCTACGAGCAGTACTTC.

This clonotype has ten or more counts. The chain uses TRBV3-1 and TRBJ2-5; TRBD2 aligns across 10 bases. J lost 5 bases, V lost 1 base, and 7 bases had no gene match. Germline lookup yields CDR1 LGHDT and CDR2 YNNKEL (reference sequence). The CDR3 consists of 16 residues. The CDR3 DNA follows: TGTGCCAGCAGCCAAGTCGCTAGCGGGAGTGGGGAGACCCAGTACTTC. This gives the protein CASSQVASGSGETQYF.

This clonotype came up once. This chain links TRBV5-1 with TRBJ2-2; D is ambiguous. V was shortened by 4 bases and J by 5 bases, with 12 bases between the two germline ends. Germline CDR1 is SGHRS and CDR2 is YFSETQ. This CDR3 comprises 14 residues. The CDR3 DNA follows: TGCGCCAGCAGCGCCATTCCCGGGACCGGGGAGCTGTTTTTT. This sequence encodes CASSAIPGTGELFF.

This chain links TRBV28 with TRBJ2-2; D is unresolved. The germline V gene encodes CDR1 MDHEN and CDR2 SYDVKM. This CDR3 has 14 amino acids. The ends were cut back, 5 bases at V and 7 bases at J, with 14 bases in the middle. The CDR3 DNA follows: TGTGCCAGCAGTATGTCACGGTCCGGCGGGGAGCTGTTTTTT. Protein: CASSMSRSGGELFF.

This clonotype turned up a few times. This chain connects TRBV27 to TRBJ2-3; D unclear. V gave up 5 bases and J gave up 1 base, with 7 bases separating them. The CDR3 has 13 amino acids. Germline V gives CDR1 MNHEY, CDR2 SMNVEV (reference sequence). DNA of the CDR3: TGTGCCAGCAGTGTAGTTCGCACAGATACGCAGTATTTT. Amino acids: CASSVVRTDTQYF.

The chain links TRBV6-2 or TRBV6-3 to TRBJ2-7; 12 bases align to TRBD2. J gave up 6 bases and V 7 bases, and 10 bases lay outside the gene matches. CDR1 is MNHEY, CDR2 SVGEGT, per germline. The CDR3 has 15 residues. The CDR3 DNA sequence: TGTGCCAGCACCAGATTGACTAGCGGGAGAGGCGAGCAGTACTTC. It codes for CASTRLTSGRGEQYF.

CDR3 DNA: TGCGCCAGCAGCCCCCCCTTTAAGACAGTTTTTCTCCCCAGCTCCTACAATGAGCAGTTCTTC. This gives the protein CASSPPFKTVFLPSSYNEQFF. The chain combines TRBV5-1 with TRBJ2-1; possibly TRBD1 for D (5 bases). The CDR3 loop spans 21 amino acids. V dropped 4 bases and J dropped 0 bases, with 29 bases sitting between them. Germline loops: CDR1 SGHRS, CDR2 YFSETQ.

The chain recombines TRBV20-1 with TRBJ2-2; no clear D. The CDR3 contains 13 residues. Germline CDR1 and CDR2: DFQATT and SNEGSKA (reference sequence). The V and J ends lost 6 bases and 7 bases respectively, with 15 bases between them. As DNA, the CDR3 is TGCAGTGCACCCTACAGTTGGGGCGGGGAGCTGTTTTTT. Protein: CSAPYSWGGELFF.

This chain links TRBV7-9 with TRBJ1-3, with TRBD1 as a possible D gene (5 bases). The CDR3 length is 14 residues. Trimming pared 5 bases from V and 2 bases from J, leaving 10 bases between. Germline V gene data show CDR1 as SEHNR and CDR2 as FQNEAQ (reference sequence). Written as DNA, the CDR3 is TGTGCCAGCAGCGGGGACTCGGCTGGAAACACCATATATTTT. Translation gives CASSGDSAGNTIYF.

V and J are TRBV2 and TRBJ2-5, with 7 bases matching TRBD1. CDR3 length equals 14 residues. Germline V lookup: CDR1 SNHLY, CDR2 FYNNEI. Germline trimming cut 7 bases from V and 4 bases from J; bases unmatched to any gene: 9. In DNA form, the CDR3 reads TGTGCCAGCACCCTCAGACAGGGCCCAGAGACCCAGTACTTC. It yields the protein CASTLRQGPETQYF.

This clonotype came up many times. In nucleotides, the CDR3 is TGTGCCAGCAGCCGACGGGACAGGGGCTACGAGCAGTACTTC. Translated, it gives CASSRRDRGYEQYF. The rearrangement uses TRBV7-2 and TRBJ2-7; TRBD1 matches at 10 bases. This CDR3 comprises 14 residues. Trimming removed 5 bases from V and 3 bases from J; junction bases left unmatched: 4. CDR1 is SGHTA, CDR2 FQGNSA, per germline.

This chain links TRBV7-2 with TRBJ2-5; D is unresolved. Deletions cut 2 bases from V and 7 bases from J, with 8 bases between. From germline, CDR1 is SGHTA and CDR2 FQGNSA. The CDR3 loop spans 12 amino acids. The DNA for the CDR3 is TGTGCCAGCAGCTTATCGGTGATGACCCAGTACTTC. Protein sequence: CASSLSVMTQYF.

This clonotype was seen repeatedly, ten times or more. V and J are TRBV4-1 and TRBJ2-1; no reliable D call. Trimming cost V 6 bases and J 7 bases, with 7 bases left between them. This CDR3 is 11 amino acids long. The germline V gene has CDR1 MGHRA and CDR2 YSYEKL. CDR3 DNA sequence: TGCGCCAGCAGGGGAACGAATGAGCAGTTCTTC. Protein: CASRGTNEQFF.

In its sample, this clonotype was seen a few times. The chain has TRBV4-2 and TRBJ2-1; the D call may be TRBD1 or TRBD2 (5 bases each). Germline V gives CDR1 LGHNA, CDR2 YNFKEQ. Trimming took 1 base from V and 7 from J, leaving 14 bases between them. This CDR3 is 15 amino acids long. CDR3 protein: CASSQGRGPGNEQFF. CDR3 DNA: TGTGCCAGCAGCCAAGGCCGGGGCCCCGGGAATGAGCAGTTCTTC.

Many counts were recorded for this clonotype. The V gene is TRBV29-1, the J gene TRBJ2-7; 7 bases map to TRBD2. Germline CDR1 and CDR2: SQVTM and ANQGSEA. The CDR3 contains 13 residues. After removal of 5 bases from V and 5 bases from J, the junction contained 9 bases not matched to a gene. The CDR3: CSVLTSNSNEQYF. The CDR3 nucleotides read TGCAGCGTTCTGACTAGCAACAGCAACGAGCAGTACTTC.

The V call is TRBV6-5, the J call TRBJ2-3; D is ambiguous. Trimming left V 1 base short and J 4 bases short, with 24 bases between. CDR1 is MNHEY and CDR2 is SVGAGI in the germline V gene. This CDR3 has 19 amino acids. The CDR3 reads CASSYFAPRPRSPSDTQYF. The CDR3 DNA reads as TGTGCCAGCAGTTACTTCGCCCCCCGCCCACGATCCCCCTCAGATACGCAGTATTTT.

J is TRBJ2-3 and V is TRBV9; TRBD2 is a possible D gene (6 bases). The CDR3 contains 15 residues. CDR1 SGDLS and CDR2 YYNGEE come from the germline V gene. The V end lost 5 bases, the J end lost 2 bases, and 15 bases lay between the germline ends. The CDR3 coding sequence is TGTGCCAGCAGTGCAACCGGGACTCCCACAGATACGCAGTATTTT. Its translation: CASSATGTPTDTQYF.

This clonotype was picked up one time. CDR3 bases: TGCGCCAGCAGCCCGGGGGACGGCACAGATACGCAGTATTTT. Translation gives CASSPGDGTDTQYF. The chain couples TRBV5-1 to TRBJ2-3; perhaps TRBD2 as D (6 bases). V was trimmed by 4 bases and J by 1 base, leaving 10 bases between them. Germline V lookup: CDR1 SGHRS, CDR2 YFSETQ. The CDR3 has 14 amino acids. Full variable domain (rest looked up from reference TRBV5-1 and TRBJ2-3): KAGVTQTPRYLIKTRGQQVTLSCSPISGHRSVSWYQQTPGQGLQFLFEYFSETQRNKGNFPGRFSGRQFSNSRSEMNVSTLELGDSALYLCASSPGDGTDTQYFGPGTRLTVL.

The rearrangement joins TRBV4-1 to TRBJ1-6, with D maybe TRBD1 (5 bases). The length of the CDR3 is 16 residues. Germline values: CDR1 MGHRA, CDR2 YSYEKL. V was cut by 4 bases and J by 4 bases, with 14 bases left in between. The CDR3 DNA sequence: TGCGCCAGCAGCCCTGCTTGGGCAGGGTATAATTCACCCCTCCACTTT. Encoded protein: CASSPAWAGYNSPLHF.

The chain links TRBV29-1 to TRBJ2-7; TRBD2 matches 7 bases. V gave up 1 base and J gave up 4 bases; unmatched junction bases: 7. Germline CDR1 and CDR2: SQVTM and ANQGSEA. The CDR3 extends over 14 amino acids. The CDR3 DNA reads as TGCAGCGTTGAAGTAAGCGGGGCGCGGTACGAGCAGTACTTC. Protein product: CSVEVSGARYEQYF.

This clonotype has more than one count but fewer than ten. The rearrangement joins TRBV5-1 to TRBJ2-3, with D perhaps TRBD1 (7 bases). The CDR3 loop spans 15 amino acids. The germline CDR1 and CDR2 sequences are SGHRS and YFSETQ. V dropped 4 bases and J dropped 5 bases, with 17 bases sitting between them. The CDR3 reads CASSGGTANGDTQYF. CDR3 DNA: TGCGCCAGCAGCGGAGGGACAGCCAATGGAGATACGCAGTATTTT. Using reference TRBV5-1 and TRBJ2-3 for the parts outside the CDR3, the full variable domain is KAGVTQTPRYLIKTRGQQVTLSCSPISGHRSVSWYQQTPGQGLQFLFEYFSETQRNKGNFPGRFSGRQFSNSRSEMNVSTLELGDSALYLCASSGGTANGDTQYFGPGTRLTVL.

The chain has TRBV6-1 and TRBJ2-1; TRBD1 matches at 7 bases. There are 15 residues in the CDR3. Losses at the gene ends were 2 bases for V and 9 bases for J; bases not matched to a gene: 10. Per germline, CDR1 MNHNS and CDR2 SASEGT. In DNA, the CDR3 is TGTGCCAGCAGTGAATGGGACAGTACCAACCGTGAGCAGTTCTTC. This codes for CASSEWDSTNREQFF.

The CDR3 coding sequence is TGTGCCAGCAGCTTAAGCACAGGGAGCTCCTACGAGCAGTACTTC. Protein: CASSLSTGSSYEQYF. This chain joins TRBV7-6 and TRBJ2-7; tentatively, D is TRBD1 (6 bases). Trimming took off 2 bases at V and 0 bases at J, with 11 bases between the two ends. The CDR3 runs 15 residues. Germline V CDR1 and CDR2: SGHVS, FNYEAQ.

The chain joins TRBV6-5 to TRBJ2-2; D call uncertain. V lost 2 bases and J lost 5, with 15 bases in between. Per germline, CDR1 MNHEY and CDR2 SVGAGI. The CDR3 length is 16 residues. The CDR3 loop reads CASSYATIGLTGELFF. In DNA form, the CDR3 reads TGTGCCAGCAGTTACGCAACGATAGGTTTGACCGGGGAGCTGTTTTTT.

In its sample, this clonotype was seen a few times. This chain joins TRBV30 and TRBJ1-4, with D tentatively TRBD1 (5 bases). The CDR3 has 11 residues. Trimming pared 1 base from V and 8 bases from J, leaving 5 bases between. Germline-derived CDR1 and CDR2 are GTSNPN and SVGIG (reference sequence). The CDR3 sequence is CAWSDREKLFF. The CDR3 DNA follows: TGTGCCTGGAGTGACAGGGAAAAACTGTTTTTT.

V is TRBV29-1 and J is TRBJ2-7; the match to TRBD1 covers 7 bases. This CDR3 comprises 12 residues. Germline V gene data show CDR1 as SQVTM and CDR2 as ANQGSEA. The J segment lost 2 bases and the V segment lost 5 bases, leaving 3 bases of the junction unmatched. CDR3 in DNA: TGCAGCGTTCTGACAGGGACCTACGAGCAGTACTTC. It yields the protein CSVLTGTYEQYF.

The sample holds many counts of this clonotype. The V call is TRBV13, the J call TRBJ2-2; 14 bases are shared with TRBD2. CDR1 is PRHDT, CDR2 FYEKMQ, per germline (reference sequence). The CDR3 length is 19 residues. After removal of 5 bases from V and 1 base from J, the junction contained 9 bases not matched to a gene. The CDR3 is CASSPGLAGGVRNTGELFF. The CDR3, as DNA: TGTGCCAGCAGCCCCGGACTAGCGGGAGGTGTAAGGAACACCGGGGAGCTGTTTTTT.

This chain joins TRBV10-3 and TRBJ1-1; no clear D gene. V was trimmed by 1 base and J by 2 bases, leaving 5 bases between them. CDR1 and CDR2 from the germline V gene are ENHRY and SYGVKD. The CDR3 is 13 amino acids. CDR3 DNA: TGTGCCATCAGTGAGTACATAAACACTGAAGCTTTCTTT. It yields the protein CAISEYINTEAFF.